Listed below are T cell receptor beta chains from one sample, sequenced in a study of OX40 agonist ivuxolimab in advanced cancers. Data came from immunoSEQ multiplex PCR; TCRdb stores just in-frame clones and leaves some out. This sample has around 53,000 clones, with less than 85% found just once. The sequenced sample was CD4+ or CD8+ T cells sorted from blood, obtained in a trial of the OX40 agonist ivuxolimab. Receptors originate from an adult with an advanced solid tumor such as melanoma, head and neck, liver or kidney cancer. Each CDR3 is given with its conserved first and last residue. Fields, in order: clone size, J gene, V gene, CDR3 protein. The size field is filled for only some rows; it gives once, few, many or a size class.

size: medium-sized
J: TRBJ1-1
V: TRBV10-3
CDR3: CAISTGQREAFF

size: .
J: TRBJ1-2
V: TRBV6-5
CDR3: CASSLTGVGGYTF

size: .
J: TRBJ2-2
V: TRBV10-2
CDR3: CASSGPNTGELFF

size: once
J: TRBJ1-1
V: TRBV6-5
CDR3: CASSKGRGRSEAFF

size: .
J: TRBJ2-1
V: TRBV6-1
CDR3: CASSEGLARYNEQFF

size: .
J: TRBJ2-1
V: TRBV7-7
CDR3: CASSPSSGSYNEQFF

size: .
J: TRBJ1-6
V: TRBV11-2
CDR3: CASSFSSYNSPLHF

size: once
J: TRBJ2-3
V: TRBV10-1
CDR3: CASSPAGVSTDTQYF

size: once
J: TRBJ1-6
V: TRBV19
CDR3: CASSIRRGNSPLHF

size: .
J: TRBJ2-3
V: TRBV11-3
CDR3: CASSLGSLTDTQYF

size: .
J: TRBJ2-6
V: TRBV19
CDR3: CASSSDGTNHKRANVLTF

size: .
J: TRBJ1-2
V: TRBV6-6
CDR3: CASRSNYGYTF

size: .
J: TRBJ2-5
V: TRBV4-1
CDR3: CASSQVGSGETQYF

size: .
J: TRBJ2-7
V: TRBV6-5
CDR3: CASRGLATYEQYF

size: .
J: TRBJ1-2
V: TRBV7-8
CDR3: CASSYDRTNYGYTF

size: .
J: TRBJ2-1
V: TRBV19
CDR3: CASSIGDSKNEQFF

size: .
J: TRBJ2-1
V: TRBV5-1
CDR3: CASSSDWGLRDEQFF

size: .
J: TRBJ1-3
V: TRBV6-1
CDR3: CASSWTGDGNTIYF

size: .
J: TRBJ2-7
V: TRBV18
CDR3: CASSPPPGRPYEQYF

size: .
J: TRBJ2-3
V: TRBV6-5
CDR3: CATGLAGADTQYF

size: .
J: TRBJ1-3
V: TRBV6-1
CDR3: CASSENQGFGNTIYF

size: .
J: TRBJ2-3
V: TRBV15
CDR3: CATSSTSRQGGADTQYF

size: .
J: TRBJ2-1
V: TRBV7-8
CDR3: CASSKGQGGLAGVSYNEQFF

size: .
J: TRBJ2-1
V: TRBV2
CDR3: CASSQRAASYNEQFF

size: few
J: TRBJ1-2
V: TRBV7-8
CDR3: CASSLAGTDYGYTF

size: .
J: TRBJ2-1
V: TRBV5-6
CDR3: CASSTSLDRGGRDEQFF

size: few
J: TRBJ2-2
V: TRBV18
CDR3: CASSEDINTGELFF

size: .
J: TRBJ1-3
V: TRBV7-6
CDR3: CASSLEAGFSSGNTIYF

size: .
J: TRBJ1-2
V: TRBV5-1
CDR3: CASSLEGQSSYGYTF

size: few
J: TRBJ1-5
V: TRBV19
CDR3: CASSTQKTGHQPQHF

size: .
J: TRBJ2-3
V: TRBV7-9
CDR3: CASSLVGRGSTDTQYF

size: .
J: TRBJ2-1
V: TRBV5-4
CDR3: CASSLFGSGKGEQFF

size: .
J: TRBJ1-1
V: TRBV19
CDR3: CASSLGAPNTEAFF

size: .
J: TRBJ2-3
V: TRBV27
CDR3: CASSLSGAGGGYF

size: .
J: TRBJ2-5
V: TRBV19
CDR3: CASRLSGIQKETQYF

size: .
J: TRBJ1-6
V: TRBV5-8
CDR3: CASSLYSGQGVSPLHF

size: .
J: TRBJ2-7
V: TRBV28
CDR3: CASSLSPTGPSSYEQYF

size: once
J: TRBJ1-6
V: TRBV6-1
CDR3: CASSGERGFYNSPLHF

size: .
J: TRBJ2-7
V: TRBV11-2
CDR3: CASSDPGQGNSYEQYF

size: .
J: TRBJ2-3
V: TRBV19
CDR3: CASSGSFEGAPSTDTQYF

size: .
J: TRBJ2-2
V: TRBV5-6
CDR3: CASSLSGTGGFGELFF

size: .
J: TRBJ1-4
V: TRBV2
CDR3: CASKPTGTNEKLFF

size: .
J: TRBJ2-7
V: TRBV6-1
CDR3: CASSEWGAASYEQYF

size: .
J: TRBJ1-5
V: TRBV28
CDR3: CASLQGAYQPQHF

size: .
J: TRBJ2-7
V: TRBV7-9
CDR3: CASSLIPDTYEQYF

size: .
J: TRBJ2-5
V: TRBV11-2
CDR3: CASSPGTGGTQYF

size: .
J: TRBJ1-2
V: TRBV19
CDR3: CASSRSDRAEGYTF

size: .
J: TRBJ1-2
V: TRBV5-4
CDR3: CASSPGTEANYGYTF

size: .
J: TRBJ2-3
V: TRBV7-2
CDR3: CASSLGGTYTDTQYF

size: .
J: TRBJ1-3
V: TRBV2
CDR3: CASSEVASGNTIYF

size: .
J: TRBJ2-1
V: TRBV5-1
CDR3: CASSLTTDLYNEQFF

size: .
J: TRBJ1-5
V: TRBV5-6
CDR3: CASSTGPKIGQPQHF

size: once
J: TRBJ1-1
V: TRBV2
CDR3: CASRLFDGLNTEAFF

size: .
J: TRBJ2-3
V: TRBV18
CDR3: CASSPGFRDTDTQYF

size: .
J: TRBJ2-1
V: TRBV6-6
CDR3: CASSPRGGWYNEQFF